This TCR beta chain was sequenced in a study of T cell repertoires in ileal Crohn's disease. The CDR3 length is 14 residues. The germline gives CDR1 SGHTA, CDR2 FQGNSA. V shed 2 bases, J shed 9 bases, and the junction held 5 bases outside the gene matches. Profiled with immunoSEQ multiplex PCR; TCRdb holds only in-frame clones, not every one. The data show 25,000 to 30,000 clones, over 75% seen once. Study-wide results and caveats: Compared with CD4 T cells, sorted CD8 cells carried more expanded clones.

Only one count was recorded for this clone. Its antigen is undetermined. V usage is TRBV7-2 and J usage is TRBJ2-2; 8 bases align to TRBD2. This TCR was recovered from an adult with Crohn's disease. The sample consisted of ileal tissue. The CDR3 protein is CASSLSGSIRELFF. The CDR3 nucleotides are TGTGCCAGCAGCTTAAGCGGGAGTATACGGGAGCTGTTTTTT.